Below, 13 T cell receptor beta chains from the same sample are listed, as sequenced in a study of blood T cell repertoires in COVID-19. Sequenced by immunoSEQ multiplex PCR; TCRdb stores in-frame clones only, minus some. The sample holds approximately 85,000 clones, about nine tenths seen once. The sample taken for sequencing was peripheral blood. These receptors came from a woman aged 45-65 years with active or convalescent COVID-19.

The CDR3 reads CASSQVVGNEQFF. CDR3 DNA sequence: TGCGCCAGCAGCCAAGTCGTCGGGAATGAGCAGTTCTTC. This chain uses TRBV4-1 with TRBJ2-1; unclear D gene. CDR1 is MGHRA and CDR2 is YSYEKL in the germline V gene. Trimming took 1 base from V and 7 from J, leaving 8 bases between them. CDR3 length equals 13 residues.

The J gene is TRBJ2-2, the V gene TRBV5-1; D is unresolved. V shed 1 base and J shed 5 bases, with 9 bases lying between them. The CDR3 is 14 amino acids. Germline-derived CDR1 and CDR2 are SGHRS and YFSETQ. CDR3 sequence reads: CASSLLAKTGELFF. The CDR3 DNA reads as TGCGCCAGCAGCTTGTTAGCCAAAACCGGGGAGCTGTTTTTT.

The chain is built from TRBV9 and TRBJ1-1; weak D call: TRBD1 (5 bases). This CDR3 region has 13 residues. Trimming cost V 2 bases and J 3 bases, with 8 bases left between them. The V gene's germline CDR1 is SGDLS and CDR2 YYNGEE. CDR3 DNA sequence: TGTGCCAGCAGCGTCCAGGGTGACACTGAAGCTTTCTTT. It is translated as CASSVQGDTEAFF.

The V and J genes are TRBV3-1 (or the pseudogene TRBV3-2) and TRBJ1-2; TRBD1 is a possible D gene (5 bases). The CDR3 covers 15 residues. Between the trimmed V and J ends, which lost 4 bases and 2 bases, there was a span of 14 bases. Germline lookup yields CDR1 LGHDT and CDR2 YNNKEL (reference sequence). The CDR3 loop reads CASSPTPTENYGYTF. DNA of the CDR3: TGTGCCAGCAGCCCCACACCGACAGAAAACTATGGCTACACCTTC.

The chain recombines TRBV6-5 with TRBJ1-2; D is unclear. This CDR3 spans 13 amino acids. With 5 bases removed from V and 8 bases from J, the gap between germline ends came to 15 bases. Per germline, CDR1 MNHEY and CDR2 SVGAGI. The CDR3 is CASSTPFGRGYTF. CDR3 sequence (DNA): TGTGCCAGCAGTACGCCCTTCGGCAGGGGCTACACCTTC.

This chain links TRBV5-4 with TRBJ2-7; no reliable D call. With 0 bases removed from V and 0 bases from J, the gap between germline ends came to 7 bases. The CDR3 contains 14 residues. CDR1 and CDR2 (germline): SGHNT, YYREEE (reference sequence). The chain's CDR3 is CASSLDLSSYEQYF. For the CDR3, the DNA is TGTGCCAGCAGCTTGGACCTGAGCTCCTACGAGCAGTACTTC.

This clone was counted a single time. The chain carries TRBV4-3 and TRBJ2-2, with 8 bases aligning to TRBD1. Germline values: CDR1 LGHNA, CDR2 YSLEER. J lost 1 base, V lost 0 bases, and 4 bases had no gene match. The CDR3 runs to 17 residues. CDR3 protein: CASSQDVGTGNTGELFF. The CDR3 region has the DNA TGCGCCAGCAGCCAAGACGTCGGGACAGGGAACACCGGGGAGCTGTTTTTT.

The CDR3 region has the DNA TGTGCCAGCTCACCAGGAGACAGGGGGCTTGGCTACACCTTC. It translates to CASSPGDRGLGYTF. The J gene is TRBJ1-2, the V gene TRBV18; 10 bases are a match to TRBD1. The CDR3 consists of 14 residues. From germline, CDR1 is KGHSH and CDR2 LQKENI. V was clipped by 2 bases and J by 7 bases; unmatched bases: 4.

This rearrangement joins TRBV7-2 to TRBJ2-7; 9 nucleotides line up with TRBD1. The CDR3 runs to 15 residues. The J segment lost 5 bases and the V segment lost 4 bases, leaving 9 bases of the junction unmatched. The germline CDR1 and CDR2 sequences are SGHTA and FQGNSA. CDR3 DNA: TGTGCCAGCAGCTCCCCGGGACAGGGTCCCCACGAGCAGTACTTC. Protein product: CASSSPGQGPHEQYF.

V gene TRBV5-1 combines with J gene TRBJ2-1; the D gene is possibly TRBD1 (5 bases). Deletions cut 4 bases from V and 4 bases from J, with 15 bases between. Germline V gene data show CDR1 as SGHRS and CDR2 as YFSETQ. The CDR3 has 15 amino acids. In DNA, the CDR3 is TGCGCCAGCAGCCAAAACAGGATGGGGTACAATGAGCAGTTCTTC. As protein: CASSQNRMGYNEQFF.

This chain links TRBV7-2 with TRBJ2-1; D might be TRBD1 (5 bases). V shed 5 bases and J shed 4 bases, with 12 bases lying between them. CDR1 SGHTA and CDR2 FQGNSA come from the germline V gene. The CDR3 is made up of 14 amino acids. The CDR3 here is CASSPRTYYNEQFF. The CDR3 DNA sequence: TGTGCCAGCAGCCCACGGACATATTACAATGAGCAGTTCTTC. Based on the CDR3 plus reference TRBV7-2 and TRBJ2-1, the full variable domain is GAGVSQSPSNKVTEKGKDVELRCDPISGHTALYWYRQSLGQGLEFLIYFQGNSAPDKSGLPSDRFSAERTGGSVSTLTIQRTQQEDSAVYLCASSPRTYYNEQFFGPGTRLTVL.

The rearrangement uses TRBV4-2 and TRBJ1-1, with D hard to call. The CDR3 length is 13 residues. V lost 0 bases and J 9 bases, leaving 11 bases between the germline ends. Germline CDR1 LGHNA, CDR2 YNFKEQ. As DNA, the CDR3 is TGTGCCAGCAGCCAAGATCTCGGGGTTCAAGCTTTCTTT. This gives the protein CASSQDLGVQAFF.

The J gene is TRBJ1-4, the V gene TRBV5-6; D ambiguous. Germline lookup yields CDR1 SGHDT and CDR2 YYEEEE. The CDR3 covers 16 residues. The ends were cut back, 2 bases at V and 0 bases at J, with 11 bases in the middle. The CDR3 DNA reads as TGTGCCAGCAGCTTCGCCACAGATGCAACTAATGAAAAACTGTTTTTT. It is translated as CASSFATDATNEKLFF.